Shown below are 8 T cell receptor beta chains from a single sample sequenced in a study of blood T cell repertoires in COVID-19. The data were produced by immunoSEQ multiplex PCR, yet TCRdb's version contains in-frame clones alone and is incomplete. The repertoire includes some 350,000 clones, about 89% of them detected once, and 6% to 7% sits in the top ten. The sequenced material came from peripheral blood. The receptors stem from a woman aged 50 to 60 with COVID-19, enrolled during active disease.

The gene calls are TRBV24-1 and TRBJ2-1, with a tentative D call TRBD2 (5 bases). The germline CDR1 and CDR2 sequences are KGHDR and SFDVKD. Trimming took off 4 bases at V and 0 bases at J, with 21 bases between the two ends. This CDR3 comprises 19 residues. The CDR3, as DNA: TGTGCCACCAGTGACCCCACAAGAGGTGTGGGGAGCTCCTACAATGAGCAGTTCTTC. Amino acids: CATSDPTRGVGSSYNEQFF.

The rearrangement uses TRBV4-1 and TRBJ2-1; D gene ambiguous. Trimming pared 0 bases from V and 4 bases from J, leaving 13 bases between. In germline, CDR1 is MGHRA, CDR2 YSYEKL. The CDR3 totals 16 residues. CDR3 residues: CASSQDSIARYNEQFF. In nucleotides, the CDR3 is TGCGCCAGCAGCCAAGATAGTATAGCCCGATACAATGAGCAGTTCTTC.

This clone was counted between two and nine times. The rearrangement links TRBV5-6 to TRBJ1-2; unclear D gene. This CDR3 is 14 amino acids long. Trimming pared 2 bases from V and 4 bases from J, leaving 12 bases between. Germline CDR1 and CDR2: SGHDT and YYEEEE. CDR3 DNA sequence: TGTGCCAGCAGCTTCTCCCCAGTCGTCTATGGCTACACCTTC. Residues: CASSFSPVVYGYTF.

The table lists this clone with a few counts. The DNA for the CDR3 is TGTGCCAGCAGCCGGCCACTAGCGGGAGGAAACAATGAGCAGTTCTTC. Protein sequence: CASSRPLAGGNNEQFF. The chain links TRBV3-1 (or the pseudogene TRBV3-2) to TRBJ2-1; 12 positions match TRBD2. CDR1 LGHDT and CDR2 YNNKEL come from the germline V gene (reference sequence). This CDR3 region has 16 residues. The trim removed 4 bases at V and 5 bases at J, leaving 6 bases unmatched.

This rearrangement joins TRBV5-5 to TRBJ1-4, with a possible D match to TRBD1 (6 bases). V was pared by 0 bases and J by 7 bases, with 13 bases between. Germline assignment: CDR1 SGHKS and CDR2 YYEKEE (reference sequence). The CDR3 runs to 15 residues. The CDR3 region is CASSLVLGAGEKLFF. CDR3 DNA sequence: TGTGCCAGCAGCTTGGTTTTGGGGGCTGGTGAAAAACTGTTTTTT.

CDR3 nucleotide sequence: TGCGCCAGCAGCTTTAGCGGGAGTAGAGGTTCCTCCTACGAGCAGTACTTC. It yields the protein CASSFSGSRGSSYEQYF. The rearrangement links TRBV5-1 to TRBJ2-7; 9 bases line up with TRBD2. V lost 2 bases and J lost 0; bases outside the gene matches: 9. From germline, CDR1 is SGHRS and CDR2 YFSETQ. CDR3 size: 17 residues.

The rearrangement links TRBV18 to TRBJ2-7, with a possible D match to TRBD1 (6 bases). CDR1 and CDR2 from the germline V gene are KGHSH and LQKENI. Trimming pared 3 bases from V and 6 bases from J, leaving 18 bases between. The CDR3 totals 15 residues. Written as DNA, the CDR3 is TGTGCCAGCTCACCGGACTTTGACAGGTCCAGCGAGCAGTACTTC. Amino acids: CASSPDFDRSSEQYF.

The chain is built from TRBV14 and TRBJ2-1, with TRBD1 as a possible D gene (6 bases). V lost 4 bases to trimming and J lost 0 bases, with 10 bases between them. The CDR3 spans 15 residues. Germline lookup yields CDR1 SGHDN and CDR2 FVKESK. CDR3 loop: CASSLVQGSYNEQFF. CDR3 DNA: TGTGCCAGCAGCCTAGTACAGGGCTCCTACAATGAGCAGTTCTTC.